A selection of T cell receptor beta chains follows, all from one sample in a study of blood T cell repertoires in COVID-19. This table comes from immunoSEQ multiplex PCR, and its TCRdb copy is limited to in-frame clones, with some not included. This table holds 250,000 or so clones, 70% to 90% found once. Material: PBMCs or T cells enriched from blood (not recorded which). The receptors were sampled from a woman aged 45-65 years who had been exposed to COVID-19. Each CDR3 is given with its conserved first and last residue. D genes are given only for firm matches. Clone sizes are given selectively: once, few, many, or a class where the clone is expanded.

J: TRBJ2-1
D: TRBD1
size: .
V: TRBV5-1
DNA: TGCGCCAGCAGCTTGGGGGACAGGGGTAGGAATGAGCAGTTCTTC
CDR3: CASSLGDRGRNEQFF

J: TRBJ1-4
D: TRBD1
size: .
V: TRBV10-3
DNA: TGTGCCACTACAGGGGATCGGGCAACTAATGAAAAACTGTTTTTT
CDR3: CATTGDRATNEKLFF

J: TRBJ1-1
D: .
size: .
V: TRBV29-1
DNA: TGCAGCGTTTACTCCGACCTACCCCCGGGAGGAGCTTTCTTT
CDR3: CSVYSDLPPGGAFF

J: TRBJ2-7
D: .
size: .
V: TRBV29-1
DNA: TGCAGCGTTTGGCACAGGGAGTTCGCCGAGCAGTACTTC
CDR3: CSVWHREFAEQYF

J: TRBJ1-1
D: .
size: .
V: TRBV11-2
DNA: TGTGCCAGCAGCTTAGTGCAGAATTACCACACTGAAGCTTTCTTT
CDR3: CASSLVQNYHTEAFF

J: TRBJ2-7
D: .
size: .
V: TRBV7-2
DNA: TGTGCCAGCCGATTGGGGGCCCTGGGGGAGCAGTACTTC
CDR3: CASRLGALGEQYF

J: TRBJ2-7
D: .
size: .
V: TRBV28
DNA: TGTGCCAGCACACGGCGGGGGCCTAGCAGACTTTACTACGAGCAGTACTTC
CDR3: CASTRRGPSRLYYEQYF

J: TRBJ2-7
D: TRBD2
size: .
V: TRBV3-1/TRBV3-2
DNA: TGTGCCAGCAGCCAAGTCGCCAGACTAGCGGGGGGGCCGAGTTACGAGCAGTACTTC
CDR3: CASSQVARLAGGPSYEQYF

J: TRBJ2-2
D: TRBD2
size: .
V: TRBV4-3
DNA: TGCGCCAGCAGCCAAGTAGCGGGGCCCACCGGGGAGCTGTTTTTT
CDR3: CASSQVAGPTGELFF

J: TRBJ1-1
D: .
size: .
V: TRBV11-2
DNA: TGTGCCAGCAGCTTAGGGTTCCGAGGCACTGAAGCTTTCTTT
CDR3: CASSLGFRGTEAFF

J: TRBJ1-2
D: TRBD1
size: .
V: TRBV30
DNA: TGTGCCTGGAGGCTCGGGACAGCGCTCTATGGCTACACCTTC
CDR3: CAWRLGTALYGYTF

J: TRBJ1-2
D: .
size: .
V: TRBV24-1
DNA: TGTGCCACCAGTGATCCCCCCGGCTATGGCTACACCTTC
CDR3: CATSDPPGYGYTF

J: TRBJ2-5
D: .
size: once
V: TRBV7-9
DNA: TGTGCCAGCAGCCCCCGGGACTTCAAAGAGACCCAGTACTTC
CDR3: CASSPRDFKETQYF

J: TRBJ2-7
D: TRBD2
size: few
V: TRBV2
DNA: TGTGCCAGCAGTCGGACTAGCGTGCAGTACTTC
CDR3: CASSRTSVQYF

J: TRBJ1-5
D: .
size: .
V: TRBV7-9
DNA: TGTGCCAGCAGCTCGGGGGGTGAGCCCCAGCATTTT
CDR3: CASSSGGEPQHF

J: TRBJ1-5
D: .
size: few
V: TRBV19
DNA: TGTGCCAGTCGAGGAGGGGTGGACAATCAGCCCCAGCATTTT
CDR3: CASRGGVDNQPQHF

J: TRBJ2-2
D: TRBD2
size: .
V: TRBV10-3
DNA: TGTGCCGCTCAACTAGCGGGGAACACCGGGGAGCTGTTTTTT
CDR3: CAAQLAGNTGELFF

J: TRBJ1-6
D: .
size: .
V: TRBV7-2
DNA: TGTGCCAGCAGCTTAGGGGTACAGCTCTTCTCCTATAATTCACCCCTCCACTTT
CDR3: CASSLGVQLFSYNSPLHF

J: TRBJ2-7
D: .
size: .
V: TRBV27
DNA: TGTGCCAGCAGTCCGTCGGGACAAGGCCGGGGGGTGCAGTACTTC
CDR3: CASSPSGQGRGVQYF

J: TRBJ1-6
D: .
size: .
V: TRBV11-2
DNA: TGTGCCAGCAGCTTAGATAGACTTTCACCCCTCCACTTT
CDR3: CASSLDRLSPLHF

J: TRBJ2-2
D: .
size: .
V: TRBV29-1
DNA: TGCAGCGTAGTCAGGGGGACTCAGAACACCGGGGAGCTGTTTTTT
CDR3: CSVVRGTQNTGELFF

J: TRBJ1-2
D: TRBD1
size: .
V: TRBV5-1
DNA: TGCGCCAGCAGGCATCCAACCGGGACAGGACCCCTCTATGGCTACACCTTC
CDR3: CASRHPTGTGPLYGYTF

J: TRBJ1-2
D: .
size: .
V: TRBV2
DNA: TGTGCCAGCAGTGAAGGCCCGGGAGGGGGCTATGGCTACACCTTC
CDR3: CASSEGPGGGYGYTF

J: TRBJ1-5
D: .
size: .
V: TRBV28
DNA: TGTGCCAGCAGCCGAGCGGGGGAAGGTCAGCCCCAGCATTTT
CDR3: CASSRAGEGQPQHF

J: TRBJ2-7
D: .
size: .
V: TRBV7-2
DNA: TGTGCCAGCAGCTTAGGACAATACTCCTACGAGCAGTACTTC
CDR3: CASSLGQYSYEQYF

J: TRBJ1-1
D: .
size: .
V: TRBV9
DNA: TGTGCCAGCAGCGCCGGGTCAGGGATCACTGAAGCTTTCTTT
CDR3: CASSAGSGITEAFF

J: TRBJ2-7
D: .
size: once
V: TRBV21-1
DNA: TGTGCCAGCAGCAATGAGAACTCCTACGAGCAGTACTTC
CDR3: CASSNENSYEQYF

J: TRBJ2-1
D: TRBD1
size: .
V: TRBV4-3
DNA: TGCGCCAGCAGCCAATTACAAGGGACAGGGCGGTCGTTCTTC
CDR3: CASSQLQGTGRSFF

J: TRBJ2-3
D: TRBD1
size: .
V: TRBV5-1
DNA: TGCGCCAGCAGCCCTGGGGTGGGACAGGCGACAGATACGCAGTATTTT
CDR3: CASSPGVGQATDTQYF

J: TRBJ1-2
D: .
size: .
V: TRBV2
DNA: TGTGCCAGCAGGACCGACAGGCCCGGAGGCCGTTTC
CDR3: CASRTDRPGGRF

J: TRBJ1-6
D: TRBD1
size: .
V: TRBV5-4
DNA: TGTGCCAGCAGCCCCGGAGGGCAGGGGGATTCACCCCTCCACTTT
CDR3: CASSPGGQGDSPLHF

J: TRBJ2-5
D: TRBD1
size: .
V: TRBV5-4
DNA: TGTGCCAGCAGCTCAAGGACAGGCCTACAAGAGACCCAGTACTTC
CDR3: CASSSRTGLQETQYF

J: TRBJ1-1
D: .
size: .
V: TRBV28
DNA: TGTGCCAGCAGTCAAGCGACAGGCCCTAACACTGAAGCTTTCTTT
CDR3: CASSQATGPNTEAFF

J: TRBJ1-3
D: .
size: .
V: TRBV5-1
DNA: TGCGCCAGCAGCTTGGTTGGGGGGACTGGAAACACCATATATTTT
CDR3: CASSLVGGTGNTIYF

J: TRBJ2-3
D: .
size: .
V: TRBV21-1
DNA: TGTGCCAGCGACCGCGCAGCAAAGCCAAAGGGGGGGTTCGGCACAGATACGCAGTATTTT
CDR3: CASDRAAKPKGGFGTDTQYF

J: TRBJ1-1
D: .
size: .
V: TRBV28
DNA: TGTGCCAGCTCGAGAGGGAGATTCGCTGAAGCTTTCTTT
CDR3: CASSRGRFAEAFF

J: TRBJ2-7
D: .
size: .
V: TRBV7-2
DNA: TGTGCCAGCAGCCAAGAGTGGAGCTCCTACGAGCAGTACTTC
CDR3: CASSQEWSSYEQYF

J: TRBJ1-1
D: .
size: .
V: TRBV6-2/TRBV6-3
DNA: TGTGCCAGCAGCGCCCTTTTCCGGGACACTGAAGCTTTCTTT
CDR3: CASSALFRDTEAFF

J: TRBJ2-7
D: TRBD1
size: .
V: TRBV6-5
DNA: TGTGCCAGCAGTAACTATGGGGACAGCCAAGACGAGCAGTACTTC
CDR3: CASSNYGDSQDEQYF

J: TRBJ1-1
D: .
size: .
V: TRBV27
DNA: TGTGCCAGCAGTCGAGGCACTGAAGCTTTCTTT
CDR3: CASSRGTEAFF

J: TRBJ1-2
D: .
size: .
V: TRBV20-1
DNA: TGCAGTGCTAGTGGGACAACATATGGCTACACCTTC
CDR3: CSASGTTYGYTF

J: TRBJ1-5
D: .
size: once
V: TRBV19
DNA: TGTGCCAGTACCGACATTTACCGGAGCAATCAGCCCCAGCATTTT
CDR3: CASTDIYRSNQPQHF

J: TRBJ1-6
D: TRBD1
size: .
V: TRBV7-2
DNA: TGTGCCAGCAGCTATGGCTGGGACAGGGAAGCCTATAATTCACCCCTCCACTTT
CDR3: CASSYGWDREAYNSPLHF

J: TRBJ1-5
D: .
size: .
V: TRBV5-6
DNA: TGTGCCAGCAGCAGAGACAGGAATAGCAATCAGCCCCAGCATTTT
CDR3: CASSRDRNSNQPQHF

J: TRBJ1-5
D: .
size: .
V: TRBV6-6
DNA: TGTGCCAGCAAAGGGCACTTGCGGGACCAGCCCCAGCATTTT
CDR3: CASKGHLRDQPQHF

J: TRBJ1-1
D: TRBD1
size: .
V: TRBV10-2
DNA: TGCGCCAGCCGAGTCAGGGGGCCAATGAACACTGAAGCTTTCTTT
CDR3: CASRVRGPMNTEAFF

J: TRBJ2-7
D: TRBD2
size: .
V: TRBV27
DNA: TGTGCCAGCAGTTTACAAGGGACTAGCATGGCCCTAACCTACGAGCAGTACTTC
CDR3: CASSLQGTSMALTYEQYF

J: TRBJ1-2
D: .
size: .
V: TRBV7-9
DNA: TGTGCCAGCAGCTTAGTGGCGGATGGCTACACCTTC
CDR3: CASSLVADGYTF

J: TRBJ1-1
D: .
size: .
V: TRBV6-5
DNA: TGTGCCAGCAGGAAGGACAGCGTGAACACTGAAGCTTTCTTT
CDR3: CASRKDSVNTEAFF